The 11 T cell receptor beta chains below come from one sample, sequenced in a study of CD8 T cells in Susac syndrome. RNA amounts of about 0.45 to 1 ug underwent reverse transcription with random hexamers. From the immunoSEQ multiplex PCR reads, TCRdb called clonotypes with MiXCR, one entry per CDR3 protein. The sample consists of some 200,000 distinct CDR3 sequences, around nine tenths of them appearing once. Sequenced sample: CD4+ T cells from PBMCs. The source is a human donor with Susac syndrome.

This clonotype was seen once. The chain joins TRBV27 to TRBJ2-1, with D possibly being TRBD1 (5 bases). Germline lookup yields CDR1 MNHEY and CDR2 SMNVEV (reference sequence). This CDR3 is 14 amino acids long. V dropped 2 bases and J dropped 4 bases, with 9 bases sitting between them. CDR3 in amino acids: CASSLEGQYNEQFF. CDR3 sequence (DNA): TGTGCCAGCAGTTTAGAAGGACAATACAATGAGCAGTTCTTC.

The chain joins TRBV5-1 to TRBJ2-5; D may be TRBD1 (6 bases). Germline V gene data show CDR1 as SGHRS and CDR2 as YFSETQ. V lost 4 bases and J 3 bases, leaving 13 bases between the germline ends. This CDR3 spans 14 amino acids. As DNA, the CDR3 is TGCGCCAGCAGCAATGGACGACAGGAAGAGACCCAGTACTTC. It is translated as CASSNGRQEETQYF. The full variable domain, completed using reference TRBV5-1 and TRBJ2-5, is KAGVTQTPRYLIKTRGQQVTLSCSPISGHRSVSWYQQTPGQGLQFLFEYFSETQRNKGNFPGRFSGRQFSNSRSEMNVSTLELGDSALYLCASSNGRQEETQYFGPGTRLLVL.

The chain combines TRBV11-1 with TRBJ1-1; TRBD1 matches 9 bases. From germline, CDR1 is SGHAT and CDR2 FQDESV (reference sequence). V lost 5 bases and J lost 4; bases outside the gene matches: 8. This CDR3 region has 15 residues. The CDR3 region has the DNA TGTGCCAGCAGCCTACAGGGGGCGCGTGGCACTGAAGCTTTCTTT. Its protein is CASSLQGARGTEAFF. Supplemented by reference TRBV11-1 and TRBJ1-1, the full variable domain reads EAEVAQSPRYKITEKSQAVAFWCDPISGHATLYWYRQILGQGPELLVQFQDESVVDDSQLPKDRFSAERLKGVDSTLKIQPAELGDSAMYLCASSLQGARGTEAFFGQGTRLTVV.

The rearrangement uses TRBV2 and TRBJ2-7; D unclear. Deletions cut 5 bases from V and 5 bases from J, with 13 bases between. The V gene's germline CDR1 is SNHLY and CDR2 FYNNEI. This CDR3 comprises 13 residues. The CDR3 region is CASSRLWADEQYF. The CDR3 DNA reads as TGTGCCAGCAGTCGGTTGTGGGCCGACGAGCAGTACTTC.

The genes are TRBV2 and TRBJ1-4; the D is unclear. There are 13 residues in the CDR3. V was clipped by 8 bases and J by 2 bases, with 9 bases between them. The germline gives CDR1 SNHLY, CDR2 FYNNEI. DNA for the CDR3: TGTGCCAGCGCACGGGGTACTAATGAAAAACTGTTTTTT. Residues: CASARGTNEKLFF.

Only a few counts were recorded for this clonotype. The chain uses TRBV19 and TRBJ2-1, with D possibly called TRBD1 or TRBD2 (6 bases each). Germline V lookup: CDR1 LNHDA, CDR2 SQIVND (reference sequence). The CDR3 runs to 18 residues. V dropped 2 bases and J dropped 3 bases, with 20 bases sitting between them. The CDR3 loop is CASSIPNSGAGSYNEQFF. The CDR3 nucleotides read TGTGCCAGTAGTATACCAAACTCGGGGGCGGGGAGCTACAATGAGCAGTTCTTC.

The V and J genes are TRBV4-1 and TRBJ2-1; D is possibly TRBD1 or TRBD2 (5 bases each). The germline V and J ends were trimmed by 4 bases and 2 bases, with 15 bases remaining between them. CDR3 size: 16 residues. CDR1 is MGHRA and CDR2 is YSYEKL in the germline V gene. CDR3 residues: CASSLTAGSAYNEQFF. CDR3 DNA: TGCGCCAGCAGCCTTACCGCAGGGAGCGCCTACAATGAGCAGTTCTTC.

The chain carries TRBV5-1 and TRBJ2-3; 12 bases line up with TRBD2. Trimming at V came to 3 bases and at J to 8 bases, leaving 16 bases not matched to a gene. The germline CDR1 and CDR2 sequences are SGHRS and YFSETQ. This CDR3 spans 18 amino acids. The CDR3 DNA sequence: TGCGCCAGCAGCTCCCTGACTAGCGGGAGTATCCCCACGGGTACGCAGTATTTT. This translates into CASSSLTSGSIPTGTQYF.

The rearrangement uses TRBV28 and TRBJ2-1; TRBD2 aligns across 9 bases. Germline assignment: CDR1 MDHEN and CDR2 SYDVKM. Unmatched junction bases numbered 12, after V lost 5 bases and J lost 10 bases. CDR3 length equals 15 residues. In nucleotides, the CDR3 is TGTGCCAGCAGTGTAGCGGGAGATGGGGTAATGGAGCAGTTCTTC. This codes for CASSVAGDGVMEQFF.

This clonotype was counted once. The rearrangement links TRBV30 to TRBJ2-2; D unclear. The germline V gene encodes CDR1 GTSNPN and CDR2 SVGIG (reference sequence). V lost 2 bases to trimming and J lost 5 bases, with 9 bases between them. The CDR3 runs 13 residues. CDR3 sequence reads: CAWSPLQTGELFF. The DNA for the CDR3 is TGTGCCTGGAGTCCCCTCCAGACCGGGGAGCTGTTTTTT.

The rearrangement joins TRBV28 to TRBJ2-4, with 9 bases matching TRBD2. V was clipped by 6 bases and J by 5 bases; unmatched bases: 8. From germline, CDR1 is MDHEN and CDR2 SYDVKM. The length of the CDR3 is 15 residues. This CDR3 reads CASSAPVAGENIQYF. CDR3 sequence (DNA): TGTGCCAGCAGCGCACCGGTAGCGGGAGAAAACATTCAGTACTTC.